The 32 T cell receptor beta chains reported below all come from one sample, sequenced in a study of read filtering for tumor transcriptome and immune sequencing. This library used around 400 ng RNA and molecular barcoded adaptors spanning alpha/delta and beta/gamma chains. TCRdb reprocessed the reads via MiXCR and lists one record per CDR3 protein. The sample lists roughly 90,000 distinct CDR3 sequences, 10% to 15% occurring once. The sequencing input was a population of CD138-negative cells sorted from bone marrow. Source of these receptors: a donor at least 40 years old with multiple myeloma.

This clonotype came up many times. The chain combines TRBV7-2 with TRBJ2-2, with TRBD2 identical over 16 bases. Germline V CDR1 and CDR2: SGHTA, FQGNSA. The length of the CDR3 is 21 residues. The junction had 15 bases not matched to a gene; V was cut back by 1 base and J by 7 bases. CDR3 DNA: TGTGCCAGCAGCTTAGTCCCCCCCGGGACTAGCGGGAGGGCCTCCTACGGGGAGCTGTTTTTT. Translating it yields CASSLVPPGTSGRASYGELFF.

This clonotype has ten or more counts. V is TRBV5-1 and J is TRBJ1-3, with a possible D match to TRBD1 (5 bases). Per germline, CDR1 SGHRS and CDR2 YFSETQ. CDR3 length: 14 amino acids. Between the trimmed V and J ends, which lost 3 bases and 2 bases, there was a span of 9 bases. The CDR3 coding sequence is TGCGCCAGCAGCTCCTCGACAGCTGGAAACACCATATATTTT. Protein sequence: CASSSSTAGNTIYF. The full variable domain, with the rest looked up from reference TRBV5-1 and TRBJ1-3, is KAGVTQTPRYLIKTRGQQVTLSCSPISGHRSVSWYQQTPGQGLQFLFEYFSETQRNKGNFPGRFSGRQFSNSRSEMNVSTLELGDSALYLCASSSSTAGNTIYFGEGSWLTVV.

The table lists this clonotype with many counts. The chain carries TRBV3-1 and TRBJ1-1; 7 bases line up with TRBD1. There are 16 residues in the CDR3. J lost 5 bases, V lost 4 bases, and 13 bases had no gene match. In germline, CDR1 is LGHDT, CDR2 YNNKEL (reference sequence). This CDR3 reads CASSRGQILKGTEAFF. The CDR3 DNA is TGTGCCAGCAGCCGGGGACAGATCCTTAAGGGGACTGAAGCTTTCTTT. The full variable domain, completed using reference TRBV3-1 and TRBJ1-1, is DTAVSQTPKYLVTQMGNDKSIKCEQNLGHDTMYWYKQDSKKFLKIMFSYNNKELIINETVPNRFSPKSPDKAHLNLHINSLELGDSAVYFCASSRGQILKGTEAFFGQGTRLTVV.

This clonotype appeared many times. V gene TRBV20-1 combines with J gene TRBJ2-7; a possible D gene is TRBD2 (5 bases). The CDR3 has 12 residues. V lost 5 bases, J lost 3 bases, and 11 bases lay in between. Germline lookup yields CDR1 DFQATT and CDR2 SNEGSKA (reference sequence). The DNA of the CDR3 is TGCAGTGCTCCGGGTGGGAGCTACGAGCAGTACTTC. It specifies CSAPGGSYEQYF.

In the case of this clonotype: At one end the junction does not follow the germline gene, possibly because of a read error. V usage is TRBV7-9 and J usage is TRBJ1-4; TRBD1 might be the D (5 bases). Germline V gene lookup returns CDR1 SEHNR and CDR2 FQNEAQ (reference sequence). There are 14 residues in the CDR3. CDR3 in DNA: TGCGCCAGCAGCGGTGGGACGGTGAATGAAAAACTGTTTTTT. Residues: CASSGGTVNEKLFF.

Comments on this clonotype: A much larger clone lies one base from this, so it may be a read error. The CDR3 reads CASSPRRSYNVQFF. Written as DNA, the CDR3 is TGTGCCAGCAGCCCCCGGAGGTCATACAATGTGCAGTTCTTC. The genes are TRBV7-9 and TRBJ2-1, with a possible D match to TRBD2 (5 bases). There are 14 residues in the CDR3. Germline V gene data show CDR1 as SEHNR and CDR2 as FQNEAQ (reference sequence). Drawing the rest from reference TRBV7-9 and TRBJ2-1, the complete variable domain is DTGVSQNPRHKITKRGQNVTFRCDPISEHNRLYWYRQTLGQGPEFLTYFQNEAQLEKSRLLSDRFSAERPKGSFSTLEIQRTEQGDSAMYLCASSPRRSYNVQFFGPGTRLTVL.

As concerns this clonotype: With a much larger clone just one base away, this may be a read error. J is TRBJ2-7 and V is TRBV28, with 9 nucleotides matching TRBD2. The V and J ends lost 5 bases and 4 bases, in that order; junction bases with no gene match: 6. CDR3 length equals 14 residues. CDR1 is MDHEN and CDR2 is SYDVKM in the germline V gene. CDR3 amino acids: CASSLSGRGYEQYF. DNA of the CDR3: TGTGCCAGCAGTCTTAGCGGGAGAGGATACGAGCAGTACTTC.

There are many counts of this clonotype. The chain links TRBV20-1 to TRBJ1-1; D is ambiguous. The CDR3 is 13 residues long. CDR1 and CDR2 from the germline V gene are DFQATT and SNEGSKA (reference sequence). Trimming left V 3 bases short and J 0 bases short, with 8 bases between. This chain's CDR3 is CSARAGMNTEAFF. For the CDR3, the DNA is TGCAGTGCTAGGGCGGGGATGAACACTGAAGCTTTCTTT.

This chain joins TRBV7-9 and TRBJ2-7, with D uncertain. The CDR3 length is 11 residues. Trimming removed 5 bases from V and 2 bases from J, with 4 bases in between. In germline, CDR1 is SEHNR, CDR2 FQNEAQ (reference sequence). In DNA, the CDR3 is TGTGCCAGCAGCCCCGCCTACGAGCAGTACTTC. Translated: CASSPAYEQYF.

The chain links TRBV20-1 to TRBJ2-7; D is tentatively TRBD1 or TRBD2 (6 bases each). The CDR3 covers 14 residues. Trimming shortened V by 5 bases and J by 7 bases, and 21 bases separated the two germline ends. Germline V gene lookup returns CDR1 DFQATT and CDR2 SNEGSKA (reference sequence). CDR3 sequence (DNA): TGCAGTGCTCTCACCGGGACAAGGAGGGGAGAGCAGTACTTC. It translates to CSALTGTRRGEQYF.

The chain employs TRBV2 and TRBJ1-1; 10 bases agree with TRBD1. The CDR3 spans 15 residues. CDR1 SNHLY and CDR2 FYNNEI come from the germline V gene. Losses at the gene ends were 5 bases for V and 1 base for J; bases not matched to a gene: 4. Here the CDR3 reads CASSRQGARNTEAFF. CDR3 nucleotides: TGTGCCAGCAGTAGACAGGGGGCACGGAACACTGAAGCTTTCTTT. Full variable domain (rest looked up from reference TRBV2 and TRBJ1-1): EPEVTQTPSHQVTQMGQEVILRCVPISNHLYFYWYRQILGQKVEFLVSFYNNEISEKSEIFDDQFSVERPDGSNFTLKIRSTKLEDSAMYFCASSRQGARNTEAFFGQGTRLTVV.

This clonotype was detected ten times or more. The chain couples TRBV29-1 to TRBJ1-1, with D unresolved. The CDR3 contains 12 residues. CDR1 is SQVTM and CDR2 is ANQGSEA in the germline V gene. Trimming pared 5 bases from V and 0 bases from J, leaving 7 bases between. The CDR3 loop reads CSVSRLNTEAFF. In DNA, the CDR3 is TGCAGCGTTTCCAGACTGAACACTGAAGCTTTCTTT.

This clonotype was found many times. The chain links TRBV7-9 to TRBJ2-1; tentative D call: TRBD2 (5 bases). Germline assignment: CDR1 SEHNR and CDR2 FQNEAQ (reference sequence). With 4 bases removed from V and 9 bases from J, the gap between germline ends came to 7 bases. The CDR3 totals 11 residues. Here the CDR3 DNA reads TGTGCCAGCAGCTCGAGGGTTGAGCAGTTCTTC. This encodes CASSSRVEQFF.

This clonotype has at least ten counts. The V gene is TRBV6-2 or TRBV6-3, the J gene TRBJ2-7, with TRBD2 as a possible D gene (7 bases). The CDR3 contains 14 residues. From germline, CDR1 is MNHEY and CDR2 SVGEGT. Trimming cost V 10 bases and J 2 bases, with 18 bases left between them. The CDR3 DNA is TGTGCCACTACCGCGTCCGGGGGGCCCTACGAGCAGTACTTC. The encoded protein is CATTASGGPYEQYF.

This clonotype was counted ten times or more. The chain couples TRBV4-1 to TRBJ2-3; D could derive from TRBD1 or TRBD2 (5 bases each). CDR3 size: 15 residues. V shed 4 bases and J shed 0 bases, with 11 bases lying between them. Per germline, CDR1 MGHRA and CDR2 YSYEKL. Here the CDR3 DNA reads TGCGCCAGCAGCCGTCAGGGAGCGAGCACAGATACGCAGTATTTT. Translated, it gives CASSRQGASTDTQYF.

This clonotype appeared many times. The rearrangement joins TRBV5-1 to TRBJ2-5, with TRBD2 as a possible D gene (5 bases). The germline V gene has CDR1 SGHRS and CDR2 YFSETQ. Trimming pared 5 bases from V and 6 bases from J, leaving 14 bases between. This CDR3 has 13 residues. CDR3 bases: TGCGCCAGCAGTTCGGGGTACGAACAGACCCAGTACTTC. Translation: CASSSGYEQTQYF.

This clonotype came up many times. This CDR3 reads CASSPTRVSDTQYF. As DNA, the CDR3 is TGTGCCAGCAGCCCGACCCGGGTATCAGATACGCAGTATTTT. The gene calls are TRBV7-2 and TRBJ2-3; no reliable D call. Germline CDR1 SGHTA, CDR2 FQGNSA. The germline V and J ends were trimmed by 5 bases and 4 bases, with 13 bases remaining between them. The CDR3 spans 14 residues.

Ten or more counts support this clonotype. This rearrangement joins TRBV7-3 to TRBJ2-5; D gene uncertain. With 0 bases removed from V and 2 bases from J, the gap between germline ends came to 7 bases. Germline V gene lookup returns CDR1 SGHTA and CDR2 FQGTGA. The length of the CDR3 is 14 residues. The CDR3 reads CASSLTGLQETQYF. The CDR3 nucleotides read TGTGCCAGCAGCTTAACCGGTCTTCAAGAGACCCAGTACTTC.

This clonotype was observed at least ten times. This chain links TRBV11-2 with TRBJ2-3; maybe TRBD1 (6 bases). The V and J ends lost 4 bases and 5 bases respectively, with 13 bases between them. Germline CDR1 reads SGHAT; CDR2 reads FQNNGV. This CDR3 is 14 amino acids long. CDR3: CASSSIRGIDTQYF. As DNA, the CDR3 is TGTGCCAGCAGCTCCATCAGGGGCATAGATACGCAGTATTTT. The full variable domain, rest sourced from reference TRBV11-2 and TRBJ2-3, is EAGVAQSPRYKIIEKRQSVAFWCNPISGHATLYWYQQILGQGPKLLIQFQNNGVVDDSQLPKDRFSAERLKGVDSTLKIQPAKLEDSAVYLCASSSIRGIDTQYFGPGTRLTVL.

This clonotype was counted many times. V gene TRBV5-1 combines with J gene TRBJ1-1; D not certain. The germline V gene encodes CDR1 SGHRS and CDR2 YFSETQ. The V and J ends lost 4 bases and 1 base respectively, with 8 bases between them. The CDR3 has 13 residues. Written as DNA, the CDR3 is TGCGCCAGCAGCGCCACAGCGAACACTGAAGCTTTCTTT. It yields the protein CASSATANTEAFF.

There are a few counts of this clonotype. A much larger clone lies one base from this, so it may be a read error. The chain has TRBV12-3 or TRBV12-4 and TRBJ2-5; 7 bases agree with TRBD2. This CDR3 has 14 amino acids. Here the CDR3 DNA reads TGTGCCTGCAGTTTAACGCTAGCGGTAGAGACCCAGTACTTC. Translating it yields CACSLTLAVETQYF.

This clonotype was recorded only once. A read error is likely here: a far larger clone is one base away. The chain uses TRBV5-1 and TRBJ2-1; TRBD2 is a possible D gene (5 bases). CDR1 is SGHRS and CDR2 is YFSETQ in the germline V gene. The CDR3 has 15 amino acids. V shed 4 bases and J shed 12 bases, with 23 bases lying between them. This CDR3 is CASSQDHGGGYGQFF. In DNA, the CDR3 is TGCGCCAGCAGCCAAGACCACGGCGGAGGATATGGGCAGTTCTTC.

This clonotype showed up many times. The chain recombines TRBV6-5 with TRBJ2-6; 8 bases are a match to TRBD1. J lost 0 bases, V lost 8 bases, and 6 bases had no gene match. Germline V gives CDR1 MNHEY, CDR2 SVGAGI. The CDR3 loop spans 16 amino acids. The CDR3 sequence is CASRQGLHSGANVLTF. CDR3 DNA sequence: TGTGCCAGCCGACAGGGGTTACACTCTGGGGCCAACGTCCTGACTTTC.

This clonotype was observed at least ten times. The V call is TRBV2, the J call TRBJ2-5; 7 bases align to TRBD1. The J segment lost 3 bases and the V segment lost 6 bases, leaving 7 bases of the junction unmatched. Germline loops: CDR1 SNHLY, CDR2 FYNNEI. The CDR3 runs to 14 residues. The CDR3 reads CASRIGTVEETQYF. DNA of the CDR3: TGTGCCAGCAGGATTGGGACAGTTGAAGAGACCCAGTACTTC.

This clonotype was counted between two and nine times. It may be a read error: a sequence one base away is much more abundant. This sequence joins TRBV3-1 and TRBJ1-1; D is uncertain. V gave up 3 bases and J gave up 6 bases, with 8 bases separating them. The CDR3 loop spans 12 amino acids. CDR1 is LGHDT and CDR2 is YNNKEL in the germline V gene (reference sequence). CDR3 residues: CASSQWTSEAFF. The CDR3 nucleotides read TGTGCCAGCAGCCAGTGGACTTCTGAAGCTTTCTTT.

This clonotype was counted many times. The gene calls are TRBV5-1 and TRBJ2-3; 14 bases are a match to TRBD2. From germline, CDR1 is SGHRS and CDR2 YFSETQ. This CDR3 comprises 20 residues. V shed 3 bases, J shed 3 bases, and the junction held 15 bases outside the gene matches. This CDR3 is CASSYDPGTSGRARTDTQYF. The DNA for the CDR3 is TGCGCCAGCAGCTACGACCCCGGGACTAGCGGGAGAGCTAGAACAGATACGCAGTATTTT.

In this sample, this clonotype turned up a few times. This chain links TRBV27 with TRBJ2-2; 9 bases fit TRBD1. There are 15 residues in the CDR3. Germline V gene lookup returns CDR1 MNHEY and CDR2 SMNVEV (reference sequence). Trimming cost V 6 bases and J 6 bases; bases outside gene matches: 8. DNA of the CDR3: TGTGCCAGCAGGCTACAGGGGGCAGGGGCCGGGGAGCTGTTTTTT. Translation: CASRLQGAGAGELFF.

On this clonotype: A much larger clonotype is one base distant, so this may be a read error. The chain is built from TRBV6-2 or TRBV6-3 and TRBJ2-7, with D possibly being TRBD1 or TRBD2 (6 bases each). The V gene's germline CDR1 is MNHEY and CDR2 SVGEGT. The CDR3 sequence is 16 residues long. The CDR3 DNA reads TGTGCCAGCAGTGACCCCGGGCCCGGGGGCTCCTACGAGCAGTGCTTC. Translating gives CASSDPGPGGSYEQCF.

This clonotype has a count of ten or more. This CDR3 is CASSSSSGVGQQFF. The CDR3 DNA is TGTGCCAGCAGCTCTTCTAGCGGGGTAGGCCAGCAGTTCTTC. V usage is TRBV11-2 and J usage is TRBJ2-1, with 9 bases matching TRBD2. V trimming: 4 bases; J trimming: 11 bases; junction bases outside the gene matches: 9. The CDR3 spans 14 residues. Per germline, CDR1 SGHAT and CDR2 FQNNGV.

Turning to this clonotype: Since a much larger clone is just one base distant, this may be a read error. The genes are TRBV20-1 and TRBJ2-3; 14 nucleotides line up with TRBD2. There are 15 residues in the CDR3. CDR1 is DFQATT, CDR2 SNEGSKA, per germline (reference sequence). V was clipped by 4 bases and J by 4 bases; unmatched bases: 4. CDR3 amino acids: CSATGTSGGPDTQYF. In DNA, the CDR3 is TGCAGTGCTACCGGGACTAGCGGGGGCCCAGATACGCAGTATTTT.

This clonotype occurred many times. V and J are TRBV5-1 and TRBJ1-1, with TRBD1 as a possible D gene (6 bases). Trimming left V 1 base short and J 5 bases short, with 12 bases between. CDR3 size: 14 residues. Germline V gives CDR1 SGHRS, CDR2 YFSETQ. This CDR3 is CASSLQSQGTEAFF. The CDR3 nucleotides are TGCGCCAGCAGCTTGCAAAGTCAGGGGACTGAAGCTTTCTTT.

This clonotype was observed a handful of times. One base away lies a much larger clone, so this may be a sequencing read error. Given the absence of the conserved phenylalanine or tryptophan at the CDR3 end, a read error is likely. The chain couples TRBV2 to TRBJ2-5; maybe TRBD2 (7 bases). The CDR3 loop spans 14 amino acids. V gave up 1 base and J gave up 5 bases, with 11 bases separating them. Germline V gives CDR1 SNHLY, CDR2 FYNNEI. CDR3 nucleotides: TGTGCCAGCAGTGAAGGGACTAGGGGGGAGACCCAGTACCTC. Residues: CASSEGTRGETQYL.